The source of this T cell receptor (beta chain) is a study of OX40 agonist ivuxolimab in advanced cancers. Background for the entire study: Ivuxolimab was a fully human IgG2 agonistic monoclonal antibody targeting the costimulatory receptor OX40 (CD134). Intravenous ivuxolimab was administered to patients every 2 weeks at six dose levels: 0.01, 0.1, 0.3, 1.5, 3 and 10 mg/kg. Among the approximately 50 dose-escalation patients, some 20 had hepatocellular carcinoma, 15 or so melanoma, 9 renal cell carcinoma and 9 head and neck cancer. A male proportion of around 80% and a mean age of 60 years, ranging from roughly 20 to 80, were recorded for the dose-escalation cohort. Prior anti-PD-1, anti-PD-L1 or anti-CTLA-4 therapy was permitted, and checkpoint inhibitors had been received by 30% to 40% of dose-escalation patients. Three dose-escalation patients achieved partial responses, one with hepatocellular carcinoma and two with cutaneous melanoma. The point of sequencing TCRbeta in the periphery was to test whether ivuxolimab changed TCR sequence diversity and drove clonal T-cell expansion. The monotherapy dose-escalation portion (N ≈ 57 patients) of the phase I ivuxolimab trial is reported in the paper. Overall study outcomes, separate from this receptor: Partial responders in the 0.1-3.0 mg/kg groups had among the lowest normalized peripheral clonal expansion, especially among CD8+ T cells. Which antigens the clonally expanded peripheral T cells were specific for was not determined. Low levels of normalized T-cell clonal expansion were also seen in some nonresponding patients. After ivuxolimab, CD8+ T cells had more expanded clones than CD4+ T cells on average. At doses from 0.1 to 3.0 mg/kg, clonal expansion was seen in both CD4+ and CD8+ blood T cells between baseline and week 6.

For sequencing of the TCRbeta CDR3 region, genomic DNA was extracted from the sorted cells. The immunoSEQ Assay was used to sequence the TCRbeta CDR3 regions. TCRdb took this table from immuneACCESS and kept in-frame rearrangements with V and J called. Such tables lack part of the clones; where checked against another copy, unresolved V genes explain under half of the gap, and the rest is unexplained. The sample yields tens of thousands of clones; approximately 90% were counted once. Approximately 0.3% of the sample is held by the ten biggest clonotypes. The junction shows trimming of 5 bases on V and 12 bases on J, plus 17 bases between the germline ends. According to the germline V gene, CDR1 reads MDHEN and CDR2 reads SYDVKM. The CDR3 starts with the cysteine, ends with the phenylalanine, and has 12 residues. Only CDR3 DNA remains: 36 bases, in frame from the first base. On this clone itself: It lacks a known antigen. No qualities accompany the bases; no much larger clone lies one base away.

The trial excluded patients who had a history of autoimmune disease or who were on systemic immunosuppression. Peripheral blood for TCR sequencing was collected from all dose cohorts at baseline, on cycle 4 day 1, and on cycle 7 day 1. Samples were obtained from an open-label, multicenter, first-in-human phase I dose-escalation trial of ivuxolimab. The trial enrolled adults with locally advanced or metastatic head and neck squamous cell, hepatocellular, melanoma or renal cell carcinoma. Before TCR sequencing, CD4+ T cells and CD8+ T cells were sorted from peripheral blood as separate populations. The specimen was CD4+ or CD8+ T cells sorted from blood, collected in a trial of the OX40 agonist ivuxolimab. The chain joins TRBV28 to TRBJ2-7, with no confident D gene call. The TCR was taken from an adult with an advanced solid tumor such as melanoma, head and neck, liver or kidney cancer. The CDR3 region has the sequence CASSRAHHESYF. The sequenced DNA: TGTGCCAGCAGTCGAGCCCACCACGAGTCGTACTTC.